This is a list of T cell receptor beta chains from one sample in a study of blood T cell repertoires in COVID-19. Assay used: immunoSEQ multiplex PCR; TCRdb lists only in-frame clones, some missing. Altogether around 69,000 clones are present, about 91% being singletons, with the ten largest covering 4.5% to 5%. Sample: peripheral blood. Every receptor here comes from a woman aged 45-59 years with active COVID-19. The conserved cysteine and the conserved F or W are not part of the CDR3 here. The D gene is left open where the match is weak. Not all rows give a size; the values are once, few, many and, for expanded clones, a class.

V: TRBV28
D: TRBD1
size: .
J: TRBJ1-2
CDR3: ASRAGGAYYGYT

V: TRBV7-6
D: TRBD2
size: .
J: TRBJ2-1
CDR3: ASSLRLAGANYNEQF

V: TRBV10-3
D: .
size: .
J: TRBJ2-3
CDR3: AISDGQPTDTQY

V: TRBV6-1
D: TRBD1
size: once
J: TRBJ1-4
CDR3: ASSEGGGGYEKLF

V: TRBV6-5
D: .
size: once
J: TRBJ2-7
CDR3: ASSYGRTKNYEQY

V: TRBV28
D: TRBD1
size: few
J: TRBJ1-2
CDR3: AVTSSGQLLFGYT

V: TRBV2
D: .
size: few
J: TRBJ1-2
CDR3: ASSRSQGVDGYT

V: TRBV18
D: .
size: .
J: TRBJ2-1
CDR3: ASSPLGLNEQF

V: TRBV10-3
D: .
size: .
J: TRBJ1-3
CDR3: ALRGSGPGNTIY

V: TRBV4-2
D: .
size: .
J: TRBJ2-4
CDR3: ASSQEVAGNGRGQY

V: TRBV6-6
D: .
size: .
J: TRBJ2-7
CDR3: ASSGSSYEQY

V: TRBV19
D: TRBD1
size: few
J: TRBJ2-7
CDR3: ASSIGQGTVEQY

V: TRBV6-5
D: .
size: .
J: TRBJ1-6
CDR3: ASGRERDSPLH

V: TRBV2
D: .
size: few
J: TRBJ2-7
CDR3: ASSPTSYEQY

V: TRBV7-9
D: TRBD1
size: .
J: TRBJ2-5
CDR3: ASSLGQRETQY

V: TRBV15
D: .
size: .
J: TRBJ2-1
CDR3: ATSRGAGRGSYNEQF

V: TRBV7-9
D: .
size: once
J: TRBJ2-3
CDR3: ASTLQGSTDTQY

V: TRBV5-1
D: .
size: .
J: TRBJ1-1
CDR3: ASKRGMNTEAF

V: TRBV11-2
D: .
size: .
J: TRBJ1-5
CDR3: ASSLESQRVGCNQPQH

V: TRBV3-1/TRBV3-2
D: .
size: .
J: TRBJ1-3
CDR3: ASSLRGNTIY

V: TRBV2
D: TRBD1
size: .
J: TRBJ1-5
CDR3: ASVDRGPNQPQH

V: TRBV18
D: .
size: .
J: TRBJ1-1
CDR3: ASSLNRAMTTEAF

V: TRBV6-6
D: .
size: .
J: TRBJ2-7
CDR3: ASSAPGGGEQY

V: TRBV5-6
D: TRBD2
size: .
J: TRBJ2-3
CDR3: ASSPTSGRALLTDTQY